Below, one TCR beta chain is given with its context. The V end was cut by 1 base, the J end by 6 bases, with 6 bases between. The CDR3 is 13 amino acids. Germline CDR1 and CDR2: MNHEY and SMNVEV (reference sequence). This sample is drawn from a study of cytomegalovirus exposure and HLA in healthy donors. Using immunoSEQ multiplex PCR, the repertoire was profiled, and TCRdb retains in-frame clones only, with some absent. The table has more than 300,000 clones, about nine tenths seen once; the top ten hold 0.84%. The gene calls are TRBV27 and TRBJ1-4, with unresolved D. This sequence originates from a young woman in good health and CMV-seronegative. The sample comprised PBMCs. DNA for the CDR3: TGTGCCAGCAGTTTATACGGGGATGAAAAACTGTTTTTT. Translating it yields CASSLYGDEKLFF.